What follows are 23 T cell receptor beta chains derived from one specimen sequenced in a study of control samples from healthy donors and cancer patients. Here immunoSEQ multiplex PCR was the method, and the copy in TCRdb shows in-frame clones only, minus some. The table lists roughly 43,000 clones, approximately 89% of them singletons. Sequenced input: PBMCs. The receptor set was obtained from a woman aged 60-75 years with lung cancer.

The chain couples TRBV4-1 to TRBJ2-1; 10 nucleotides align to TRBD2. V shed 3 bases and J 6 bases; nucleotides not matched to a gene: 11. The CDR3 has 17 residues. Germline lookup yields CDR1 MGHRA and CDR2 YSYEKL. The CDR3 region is CASSHPGSGRESNEQFF. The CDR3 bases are TGCGCCAGCAGCCACCCAGGAAGCGGGAGGGAGAGCAATGAGCAGTTCTTC.

The CDR3 protein is CASSIPGGSYNEQFF. CDR3 sequence (DNA): TGTGCCAGCAGCATACCAGGGGGCTCCTACAATGAGCAGTTCTTC. The gene calls are TRBV7-2 and TRBJ2-1; 7 bases agree with TRBD1. The CDR3 is 15 residues long. Germline V gene data show CDR1 as SGHTA and CDR2 as FQGNSA. The V gene end was trimmed by 5 bases and the J gene end by 0 bases; junction bases not matched to a gene: 4.

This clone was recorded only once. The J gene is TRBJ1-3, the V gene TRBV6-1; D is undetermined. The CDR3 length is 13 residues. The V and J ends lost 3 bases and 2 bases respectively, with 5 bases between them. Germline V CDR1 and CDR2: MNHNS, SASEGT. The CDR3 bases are TGTGCCAGCAGTGAGGAGACTGGAAACACCATATATTTT. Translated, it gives CASSEETGNTIYF.

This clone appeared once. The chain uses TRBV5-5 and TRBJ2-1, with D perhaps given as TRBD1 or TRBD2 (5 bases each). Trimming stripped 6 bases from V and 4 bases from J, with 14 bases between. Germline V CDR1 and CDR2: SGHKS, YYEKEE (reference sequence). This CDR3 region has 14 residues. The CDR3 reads CASTAQGEYNEQFF. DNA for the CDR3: TGTGCCAGCACAGCTCAGGGAGAGTACAATGAGCAGTTCTTC.

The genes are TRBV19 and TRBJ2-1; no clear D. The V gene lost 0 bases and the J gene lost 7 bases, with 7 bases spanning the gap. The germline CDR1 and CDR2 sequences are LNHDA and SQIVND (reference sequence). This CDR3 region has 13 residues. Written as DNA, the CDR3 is TGTGCCAGTAGTATAGATCGCCCAAATGAGCAGTTCTTC. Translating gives CASSIDRPNEQFF.

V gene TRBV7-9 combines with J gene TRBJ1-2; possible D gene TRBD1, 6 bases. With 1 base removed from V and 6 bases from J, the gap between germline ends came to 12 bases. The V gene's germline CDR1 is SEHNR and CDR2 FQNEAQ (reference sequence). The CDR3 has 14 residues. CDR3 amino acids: CASSLGAGVHGYTF. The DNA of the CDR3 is TGTGCCAGCAGCTTAGGGGCAGGGGTTCATGGCTACACCTTC.

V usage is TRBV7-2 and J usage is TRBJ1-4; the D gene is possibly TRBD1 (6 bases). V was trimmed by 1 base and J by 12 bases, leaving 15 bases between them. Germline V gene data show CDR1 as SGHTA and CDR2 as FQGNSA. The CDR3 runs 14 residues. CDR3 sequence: CASSLDRDTGELFF. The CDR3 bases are TGTGCCAGCAGCTTAGATCGGGACACCGGCGAACTGTTTTTT. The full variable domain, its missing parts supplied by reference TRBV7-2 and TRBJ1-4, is GAGVSQSPSNKVTEKGKDVELRCDPISGHTALYWYRQSLGQGLEFLIYFQGNSAPDKSGLPSDRFSAERTGGSVSTLTIQRTQQEDSAVYLCASSLDRDTGELFFGSGTQLSVL.

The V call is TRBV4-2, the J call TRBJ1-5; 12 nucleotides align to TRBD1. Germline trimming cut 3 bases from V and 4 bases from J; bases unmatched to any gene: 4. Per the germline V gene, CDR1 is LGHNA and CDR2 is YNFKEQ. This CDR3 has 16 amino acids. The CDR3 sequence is CASSHEGQGANQPQHF. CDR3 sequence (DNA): TGTGCCAGCAGCCACGAGGGACAGGGGGCGAATCAGCCCCAGCATTTT.

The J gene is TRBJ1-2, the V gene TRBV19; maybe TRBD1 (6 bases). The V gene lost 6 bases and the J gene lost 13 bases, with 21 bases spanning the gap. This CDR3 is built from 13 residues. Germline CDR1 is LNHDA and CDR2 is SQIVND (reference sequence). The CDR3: CASSISFGTPGTF. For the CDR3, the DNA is TGTGCCAGTAGCATAAGCTTCGGGACACCCGGCACCTTC.

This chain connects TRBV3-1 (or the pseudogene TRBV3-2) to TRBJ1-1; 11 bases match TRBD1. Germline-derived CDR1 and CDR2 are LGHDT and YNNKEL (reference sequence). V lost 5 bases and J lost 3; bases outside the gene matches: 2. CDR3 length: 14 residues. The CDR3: CASSTGQGDTEAFF. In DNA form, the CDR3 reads TGTGCCAGCAGCACGGGACAGGGGGACACTGAAGCTTTCTTT.

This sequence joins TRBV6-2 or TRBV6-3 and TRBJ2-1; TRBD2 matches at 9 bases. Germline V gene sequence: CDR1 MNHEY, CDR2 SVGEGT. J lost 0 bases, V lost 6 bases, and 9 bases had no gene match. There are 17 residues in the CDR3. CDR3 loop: CASSPGTSSRSYNEQFF. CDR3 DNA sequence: TGTGCCAGCAGCCCCGGGACTAGCTCGCGCTCCTACAATGAGCAGTTCTTC.

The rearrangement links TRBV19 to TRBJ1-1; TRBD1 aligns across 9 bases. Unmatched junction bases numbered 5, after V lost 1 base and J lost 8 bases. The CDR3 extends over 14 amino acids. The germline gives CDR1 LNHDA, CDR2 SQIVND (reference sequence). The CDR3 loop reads CASSIGADRGEAFF. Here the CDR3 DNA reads TGTGCCAGTAGTATAGGAGCGGACAGGGGAGAAGCTTTCTTT. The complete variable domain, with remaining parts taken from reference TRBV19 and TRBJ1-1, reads DGGITQSPKYLFRKEGQNVTLSCEQNLNHDAMYWYRQDPGQGLRLIYYSQIVNDFQKGDIAEGYSVSREKKESFPLTVTSAQKNPTAFYLCASSIGADRGEAFFGQGTRLTVV.

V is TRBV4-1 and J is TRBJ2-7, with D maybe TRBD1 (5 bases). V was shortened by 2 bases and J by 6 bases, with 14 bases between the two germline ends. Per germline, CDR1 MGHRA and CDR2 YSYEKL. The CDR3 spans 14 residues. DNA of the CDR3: TGCGCCAGCAGCCAAATTTACAGACAGTTCGAGCAGTACTTC. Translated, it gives CASSQIYRQFEQYF.

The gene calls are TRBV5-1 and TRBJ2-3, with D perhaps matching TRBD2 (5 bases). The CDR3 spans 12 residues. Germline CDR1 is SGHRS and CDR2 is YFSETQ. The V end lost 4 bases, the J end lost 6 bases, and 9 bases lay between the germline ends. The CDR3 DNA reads TGCGCCAGCAGCGACCTAGCCGATACGCAGTATTTT. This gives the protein CASSDLADTQYF.

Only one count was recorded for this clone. CDR3 DNA: TGTGCCAGCGTCCCGACCCGGGGGTCGGACTATGGCTACACCTTC. Translating gives CASVPTRGSDYGYTF. The rearrangement uses TRBV28 and TRBJ1-2; D perhaps matches TRBD1 (5 bases). CDR1 MDHEN and CDR2 SYDVKM come from the germline V gene. Trimming removed 8 bases at V and 3 bases at J, with 19 bases between. The CDR3 sequence is 15 residues long.

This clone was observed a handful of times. The CDR3 reads CASSPSGGHNTEAFF. The CDR3 coding sequence is TGTGCCAGCAGCCCATCGGGGGGCCATAACACTGAAGCTTTCTTT. V usage is TRBV9 and J usage is TRBJ1-1, with D perhaps TRBD1 (6 bases). The CDR3 has 15 residues. V was clipped by 4 bases and J by 2 bases, with 15 bases between them. Per germline, CDR1 SGDLS and CDR2 YYNGEE.

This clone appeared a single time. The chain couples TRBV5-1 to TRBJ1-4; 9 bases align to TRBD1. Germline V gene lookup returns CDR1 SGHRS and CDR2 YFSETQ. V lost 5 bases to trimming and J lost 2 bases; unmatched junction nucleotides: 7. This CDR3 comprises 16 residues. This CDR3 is CASRPGTGLTNEKLFF. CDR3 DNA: TGCGCCAGCAGGCCCGGGACAGGGCTGACTAATGAAAAACTGTTTTTT.

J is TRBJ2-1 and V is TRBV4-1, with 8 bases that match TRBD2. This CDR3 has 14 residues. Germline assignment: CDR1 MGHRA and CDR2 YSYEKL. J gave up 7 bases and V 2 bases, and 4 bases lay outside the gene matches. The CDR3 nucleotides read TGCGCCAGCAGCCAACCTAGCGGGCGGAATGAGCAGTTCTTC. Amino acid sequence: CASSQPSGRNEQFF.

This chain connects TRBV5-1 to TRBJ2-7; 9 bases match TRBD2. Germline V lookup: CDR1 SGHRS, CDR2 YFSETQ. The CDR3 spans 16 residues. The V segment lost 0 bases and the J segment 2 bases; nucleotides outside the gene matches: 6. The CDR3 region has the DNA TGCGCCAGCAGCTTGGCGTCTAGCGGGACTGCCTACGAGCAGTACTTC. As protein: CASSLASSGTAYEQYF.

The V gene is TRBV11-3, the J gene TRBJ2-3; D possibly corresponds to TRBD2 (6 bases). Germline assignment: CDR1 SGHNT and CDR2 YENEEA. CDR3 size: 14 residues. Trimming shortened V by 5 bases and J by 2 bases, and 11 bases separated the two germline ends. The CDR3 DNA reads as TGTGCCAGCAGCCGGAGCGGGTTCACAGATACGCAGTATTTT. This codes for CASSRSGFTDTQYF.

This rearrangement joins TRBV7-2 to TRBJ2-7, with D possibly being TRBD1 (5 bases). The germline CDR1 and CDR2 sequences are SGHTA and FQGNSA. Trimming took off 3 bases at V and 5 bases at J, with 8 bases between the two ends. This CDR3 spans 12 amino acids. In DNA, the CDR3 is TGTGCCAGCAGCTTTTTCAGGGACGAGCAGTACTTC. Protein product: CASSFFRDEQYF. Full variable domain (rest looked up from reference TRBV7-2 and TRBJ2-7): GAGVSQSPSNKVTEKGKDVELRCDPISGHTALYWYRQSLGQGLEFLIYFQGNSAPDKSGLPSDRFSAERTGGSVSTLTIQRTQQEDSAVYLCASSFFRDEQYFGPGTRLTVT.

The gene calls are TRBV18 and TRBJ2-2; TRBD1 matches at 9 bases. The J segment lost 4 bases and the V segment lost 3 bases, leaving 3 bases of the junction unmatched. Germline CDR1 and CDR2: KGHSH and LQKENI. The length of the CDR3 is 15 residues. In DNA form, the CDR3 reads TGTGCCAGCTCACCTTACAGGGGGCCCACCGGGGAGCTGTTTTTT. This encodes CASSPYRGPTGELFF.

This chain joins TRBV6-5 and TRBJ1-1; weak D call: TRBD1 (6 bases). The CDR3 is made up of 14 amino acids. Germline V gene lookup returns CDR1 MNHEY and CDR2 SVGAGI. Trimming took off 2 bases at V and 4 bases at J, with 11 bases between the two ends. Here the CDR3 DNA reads TGTGCCAGCAGTTACAGTTCGGGGGCCACTGAAGCTTTCTTT. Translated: CASSYSSGATEAFF.